This TCR beta chain was sequenced in a study of T cells in narcolepsy. On the study more broadly: Healthy controls were enrolled alongside patients with narcolepsy type 1 or type 2. The study, taken as a whole, reports: Blood of same and different patients, but not healthy controls, reportedly held recurring autoreactive clonotypes.

Sequenced by immunoSEQ multiplex PCR; TCRdb stores in-frame clones only, minus some. The table lists over 25,000 clones, around 78% of them singletons. About this clone: What it binds is unknown.

Trimming cost V 4 bases and J 9 bases; bases outside gene matches: 12. The CDR3 runs to 15 residues. Germline CDR1 is MNHEY and CDR2 is SMNVEV (reference sequence). The clonotype comes from a human donor with narcolepsy. The sample consisted of CD45RA- memory CD4+ T cells from PBMCs. The chain joins TRBV27 to TRBJ2-1; 7 nucleotides line up with TRBD1. The CDR3 spells CASSSGQRSLGEQFF. CDR3 DNA: TGTGCCAGCAGTTCGGGACAGCGGTCCTTAGGTGAGCAGTTCTTC.